This T cell receptor beta chain was sequenced for a study of cytomegalovirus exposure and HLA in healthy donors. Study results and caveats: In vitro assays verified that three CMV-associated chains recognized CMV antigens specifically.

The CDR3 extends over 14 amino acids. CDR1 and CDR2 from the germline V gene are ENHRY and SYGVKD. V trimming: 4 bases; J trimming: 7 bases; junction bases outside the gene matches: 4. Here immunoSEQ multiplex PCR was the method, and the copy in TCRdb shows in-frame clones only, minus some. The profile shows about 110,000 clones, roughly 88% of them singletons. This clone was found once. Its antigen remains unidentified. Sequencing input: PBMCs. This TCR derives from a woman in her twenties or thirties in good health and CMV-seropositive. J is TRBJ2-1 and V is TRBV10-3; 10 nucleotides align to TRBD2. CDR3 in amino acids: CAISVGLAANEQFF. Here the CDR3 DNA reads TGTGCCATCAGTGTAGGACTAGCGGCTAATGAGCAGTTCTTC.